This T cell receptor beta chain is from a study of early T cells in non-severe SARS-CoV-2 infection. Points from the study as a whole: The study's VDJdb matching favored anti-spike CD8 responses and missed private and CD4 specificities.

This clonotype has just a few counts. The antigen remains unidentified. V shed 0 bases and J 4 bases; nucleotides not matched to a gene: 4. Germline V gene data show CDR1 as SGDLS and CDR2 as YYNGEE. The CDR3 is 15 residues long. One entry per CDR3 protein, called by TCRdb with MiXCR from the 5' RACE reads. This table holds 50,000 to 65,000 distinct CDR3 sequences, roughly 18% found once. V gene TRBV9 combines with J gene TRBJ2-7, with 10 bases matching TRBD1. Source: whole blood, taken at baseline. This clonotype was sampled from an adult who was a healthcare worker with PCR-confirmed SARS-CoV-2 infection or an uninfected control (not recorded which). DNA for the CDR3: TGTGCCAGCAGCGTAGCGACAGGGGGCGCGTACGAGCAGTACTTC. Its protein is CASSVATGGAYEQYF.